This TCR beta chain was identified in a study of T-cell memory formation after mild COVID-19. Study as a whole: Largely donor-specific TCR clusters were found.

Trimming removed 1 base from V and 6 bases from J, with 7 bases in between. Germline CDR1 reads SGHAT; CDR2 reads FQNNGV. This CDR3 has 12 amino acids. Findings of the study overall: Among clones contracting day 15 to 85, CD4/CD8 was balanced, whereas later expanders leaned CD4+. Cross-reactive memory seemingly joined, as some responding clones were found in pre-infection memory. The main location of contracting CD4+ clones was CM and EM, and that of contracting CD8+ clones was EMRA.

TCRdb re-derived calls from the 5' RACE reads in MiXCR, one entry per CDR3 protein. The sample includes roughly 6,500 distinct CDR3 sequences, around 18% of them seen just once. This clonotype was seen ten or more times. Its antigen is not identified. The chain is built from TRBV11-2 and TRBJ2-7; D is undetermined. This TCR came from an adult woman who had mild COVID-19 (a few samples of this study predate the infection). Cell type and time point are not known. Sequenced sample: PBMCs or a T cell subset sorted from them (not recorded which). The CDR3 region has the DNA TGTGCCAGCAGCTTAGTTAGCCTCGAGCAGTACTTC. Translating gives CASSLVSLEQYF.